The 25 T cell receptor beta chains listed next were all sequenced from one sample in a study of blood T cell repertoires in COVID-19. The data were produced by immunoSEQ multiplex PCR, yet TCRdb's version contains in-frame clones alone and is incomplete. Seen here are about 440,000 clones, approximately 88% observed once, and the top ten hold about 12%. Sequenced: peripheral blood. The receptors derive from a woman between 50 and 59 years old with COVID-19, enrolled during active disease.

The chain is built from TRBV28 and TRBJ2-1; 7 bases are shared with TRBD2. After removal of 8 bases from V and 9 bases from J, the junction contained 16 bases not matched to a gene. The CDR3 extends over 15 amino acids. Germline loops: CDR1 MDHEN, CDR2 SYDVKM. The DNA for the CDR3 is TGTGCCAGCGGGTTAAGAGCGGGGATGGTTAGTGAGCAGTTCTTC. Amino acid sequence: CASGLRAGMVSEQFF.

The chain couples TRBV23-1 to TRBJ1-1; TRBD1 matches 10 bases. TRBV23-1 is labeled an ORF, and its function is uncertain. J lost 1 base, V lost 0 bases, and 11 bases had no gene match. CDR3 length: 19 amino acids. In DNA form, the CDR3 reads TGCGCCAGCAGTCAATCCGGTAAGGGACAGGGGTTAAGGAACACTGAAGCTTTCTTT. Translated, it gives CASSQSGKGQGLRNTEAFF.

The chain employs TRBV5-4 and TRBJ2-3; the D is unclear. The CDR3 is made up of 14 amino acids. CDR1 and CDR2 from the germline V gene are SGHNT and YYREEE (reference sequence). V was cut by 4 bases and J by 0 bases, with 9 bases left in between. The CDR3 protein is CASSPLGSTDTQYF. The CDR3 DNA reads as TGTGCCAGCAGCCCTCTCGGTAGCACAGATACGCAGTATTTT.

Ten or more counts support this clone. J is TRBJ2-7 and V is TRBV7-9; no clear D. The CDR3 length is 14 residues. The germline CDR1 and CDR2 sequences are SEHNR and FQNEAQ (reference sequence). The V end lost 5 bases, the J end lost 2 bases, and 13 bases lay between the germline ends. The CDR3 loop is CASSPNPGAYEQYF. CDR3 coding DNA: TGTGCCAGCAGCCCTAACCCCGGAGCCTACGAGCAGTACTTC.

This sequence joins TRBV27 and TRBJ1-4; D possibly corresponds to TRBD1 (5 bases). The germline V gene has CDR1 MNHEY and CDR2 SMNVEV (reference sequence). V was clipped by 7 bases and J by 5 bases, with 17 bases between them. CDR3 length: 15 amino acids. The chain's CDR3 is CASTWRRGRNEKLFF. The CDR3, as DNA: TGTGCCAGCACCTGGCGGCGGGGCCGAAATGAAAAACTGTTTTTT.

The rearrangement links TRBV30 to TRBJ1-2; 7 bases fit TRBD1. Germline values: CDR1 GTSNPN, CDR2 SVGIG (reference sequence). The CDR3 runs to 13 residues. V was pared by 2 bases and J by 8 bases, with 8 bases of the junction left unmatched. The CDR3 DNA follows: TGTGCCTGGAGTCCTGACAGGGATTACGGCTACACCTTC. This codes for CAWSPDRDYGYTF.

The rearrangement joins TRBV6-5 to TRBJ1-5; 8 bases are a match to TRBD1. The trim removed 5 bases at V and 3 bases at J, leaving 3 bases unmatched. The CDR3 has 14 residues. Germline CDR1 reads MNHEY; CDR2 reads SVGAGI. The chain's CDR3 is CASSRTGNNQPQHF. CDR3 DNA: TGTGCCAGCAGTAGGACAGGGAACAATCAGCCCCAGCATTTT.

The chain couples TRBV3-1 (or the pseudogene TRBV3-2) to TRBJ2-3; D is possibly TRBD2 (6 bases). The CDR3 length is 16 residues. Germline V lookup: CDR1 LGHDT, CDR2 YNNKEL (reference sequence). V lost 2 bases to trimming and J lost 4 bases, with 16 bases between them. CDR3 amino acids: CASSQSVVGTSDTQYF. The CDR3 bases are TGTGCCAGCAGCCAAAGTGTTGTGGGGACTTCAGATACGCAGTATTTT.

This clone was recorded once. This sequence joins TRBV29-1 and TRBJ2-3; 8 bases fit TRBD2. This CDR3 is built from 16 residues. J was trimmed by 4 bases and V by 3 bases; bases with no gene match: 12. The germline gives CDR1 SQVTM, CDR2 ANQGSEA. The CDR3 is CSVEAPERGRPDTQYF. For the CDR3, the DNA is TGCAGCGTTGAGGCCCCCGAGCGGGGGCGCCCAGATACGCAGTATTTT.

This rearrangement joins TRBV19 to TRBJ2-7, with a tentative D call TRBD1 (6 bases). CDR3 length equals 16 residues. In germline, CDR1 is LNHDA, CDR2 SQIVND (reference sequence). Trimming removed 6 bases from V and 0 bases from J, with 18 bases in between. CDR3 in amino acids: CASSPRDNLYSYEQYF. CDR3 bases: TGTGCCAGTAGCCCCCGGGACAACCTCTACTCCTACGAGCAGTACTTC. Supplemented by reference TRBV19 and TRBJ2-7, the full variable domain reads DGGITQSPKYLFRKEGQNVTLSCEQNLNHDAMYWYRQDPGQGLRLIYYSQIVNDFQKGDIAEGYSVSREKKESFPLTVTSAQKNPTAFYLCASSPRDNLYSYEQYFGPGTRLTVT.

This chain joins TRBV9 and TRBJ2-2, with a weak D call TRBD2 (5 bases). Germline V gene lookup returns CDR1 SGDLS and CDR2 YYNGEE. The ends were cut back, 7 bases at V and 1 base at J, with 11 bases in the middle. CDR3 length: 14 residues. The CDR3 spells CASQRAVNTGELFF. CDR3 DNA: TGTGCCAGCCAGAGGGCGGTGAACACCGGGGAGCTGTTTTTT.

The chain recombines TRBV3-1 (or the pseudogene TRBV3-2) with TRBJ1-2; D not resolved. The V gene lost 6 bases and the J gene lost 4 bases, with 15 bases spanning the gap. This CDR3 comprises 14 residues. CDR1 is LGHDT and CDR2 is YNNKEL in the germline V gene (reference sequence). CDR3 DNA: TGTGCCAGCAGACCAGTCCCGGGTTTCTATGGCTACACCTTC. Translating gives CASRPVPGFYGYTF.

This chain's CDR3 is CASSELLAGYTDTQYF. The CDR3 DNA is TGTGCCAGCAGTGAATTGTTAGCGGGGTACACAGATACGCAGTATTTT. The chain uses TRBV2 and TRBJ2-3; 8 bases map to TRBD2. The CDR3 spans 16 residues. With 2 bases clipped from V and 2 bases from J, the junction kept 6 bases outside the gene matches. Per germline, CDR1 SNHLY and CDR2 FYNNEI.

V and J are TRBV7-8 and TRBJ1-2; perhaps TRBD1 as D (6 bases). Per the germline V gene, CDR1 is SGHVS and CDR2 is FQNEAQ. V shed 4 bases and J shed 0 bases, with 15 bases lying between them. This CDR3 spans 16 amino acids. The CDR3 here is CASSSQGGGTNYGYTF. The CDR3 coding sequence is TGTGCCAGCAGCTCTCAGGGAGGGGGGACTAACTATGGCTACACCTTC.

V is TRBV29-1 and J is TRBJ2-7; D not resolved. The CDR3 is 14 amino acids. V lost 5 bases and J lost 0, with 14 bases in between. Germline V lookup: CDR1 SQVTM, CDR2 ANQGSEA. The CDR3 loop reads CSVCSSPSSYEQYF. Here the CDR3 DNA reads TGCAGCGTTTGTTCGTCTCCCAGCTCCTACGAGCAGTACTTC.

CDR3: CASSYGGDEQFF. As DNA, the CDR3 is TGTGCCAGCAGTTACGGGGGGGATGAGCAGTTCTTC. The chain is built from TRBV28 and TRBJ2-1; 8 nucleotides align to TRBD2. From germline, CDR1 is MDHEN and CDR2 SYDVKM. With V trimmed by 4 bases and J by 8 bases, 1 base remained unmatched. This CDR3 contains 12 residues.

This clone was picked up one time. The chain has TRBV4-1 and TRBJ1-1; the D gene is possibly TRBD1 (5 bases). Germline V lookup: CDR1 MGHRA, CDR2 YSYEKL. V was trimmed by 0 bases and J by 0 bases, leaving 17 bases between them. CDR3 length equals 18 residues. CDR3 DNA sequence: TGCGCCAGCAGCCAAGAGCCTTTGACAGCTACAATGAACACTGAAGCTTTCTTT. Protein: CASSQEPLTATMNTEAFF.

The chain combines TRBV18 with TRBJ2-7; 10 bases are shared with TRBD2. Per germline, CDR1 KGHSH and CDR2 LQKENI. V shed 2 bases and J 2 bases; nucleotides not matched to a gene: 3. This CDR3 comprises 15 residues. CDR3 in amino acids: CASSPASGGAYEQYF. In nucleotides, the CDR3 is TGTGCCAGCTCACCAGCAAGCGGGGGGGCCTACGAGCAGTACTTC.

This CDR3 is CASSLQRGALHF. CDR3 coding DNA: TGCGCCAGCAGCCTACAACGGGGGGCCCTCCACTTT. The rearrangement links TRBV10-2 to TRBJ1-6; D is perhaps TRBD1 (5 bases). V was trimmed by 6 bases and J by 14 bases, leaving 14 bases between them. Per germline, CDR1 WSHSY and CDR2 SAAADI. The CDR3 length is 12 residues.

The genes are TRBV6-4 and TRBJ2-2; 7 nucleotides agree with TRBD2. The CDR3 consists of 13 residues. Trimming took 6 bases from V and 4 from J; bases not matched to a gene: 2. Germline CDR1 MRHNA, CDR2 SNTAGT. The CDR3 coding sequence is TGTGCCAGCAGCAGCGGGGCCACCGGGGAGCTGTTTTTT. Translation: CASSSGATGELFF.

CDR3 sequence reads: CARCLRRPSSYEQYF. The CDR3 DNA sequence: TGTGCCAGGTGCTTACGGCGGCCGAGCTCCTACGAGCAGTACTTC. The chain carries TRBV25-1 and TRBJ2-7; D is unresolved. CDR1 is MGHDK and CDR2 is SYGVNS in the germline V gene. The CDR3 spans 15 residues. Trimming pared 9 bases from V and 0 bases from J, leaving 18 bases between.

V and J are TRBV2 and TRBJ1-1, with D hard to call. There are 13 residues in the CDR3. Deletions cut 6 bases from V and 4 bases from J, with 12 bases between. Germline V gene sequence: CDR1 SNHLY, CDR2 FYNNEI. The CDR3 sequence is CASRTQRGTEAFF. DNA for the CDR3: TGTGCCAGCAGGACCCAGCGGGGCACTGAAGCTTTCTTT.

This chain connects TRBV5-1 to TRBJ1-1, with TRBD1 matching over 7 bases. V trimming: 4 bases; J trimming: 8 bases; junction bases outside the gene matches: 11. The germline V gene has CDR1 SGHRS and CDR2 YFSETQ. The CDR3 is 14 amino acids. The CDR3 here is CASSLGTASREAFF. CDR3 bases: TGCGCCAGCAGCCTAGGGACAGCCTCGAGAGAAGCTTTCTTT.

CDR3 in amino acids: CASSSSRGYNEQFF. CDR3 sequence (DNA): TGTGCCAGCAGTTCGTCCAGGGGCTACAATGAGCAGTTCTTC. V gene TRBV2 combines with J gene TRBJ2-1; tentative D call: TRBD1 (6 bases). The germline V and J ends were trimmed by 5 bases and 3 bases, with 11 bases remaining between them. CDR1 is SNHLY and CDR2 is FYNNEI in the germline V gene. This CDR3 comprises 14 residues.

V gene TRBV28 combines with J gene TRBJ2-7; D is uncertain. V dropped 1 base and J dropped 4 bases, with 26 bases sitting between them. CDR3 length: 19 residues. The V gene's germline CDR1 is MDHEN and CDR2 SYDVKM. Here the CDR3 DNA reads TGTGCCAGCAGTTTATCAAAGAGCCCCCTGGTAGAAAAGATTTACGAGCAGTACTTC. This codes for CASSLSKSPLVEKIYEQYF.